This T cell receptor (beta chain) stems from a study of blood T cell repertoires in COVID-19. Study background: Collection of acute and convalescent COVID-19 samples took place in the United States, Italy and Spain. T cells, B-cell-depleted T cells, or PBMCs provided the cDNA or gDNA that served as material.

There are 14 residues in the CDR3. V was trimmed by 0 bases and J by 3 bases, leaving 10 bases between them. The germline CDR1 and CDR2 sequences are SGHNT and YYREEE (reference sequence). As handled by the study authors: Amplifying reference gene primers gave estimates of nucleated cell counts. Produced via immunoSEQ multiplex PCR; TCRdb's table is partial and in-frame only. Clone size and V and J calls were adopted from that table, with D and trimming inferred from the DNA. The data contain about 220,000 clones, 84% of them seen just once; the ten biggest clones take up roughly 4.6%. The rearrangement uses TRBV5-4 and TRBJ2-7; D is possibly TRBD1 (6 bases). This TCR came from a woman aged 60 to 75 who had recovered from COVID-19. Sample: peripheral blood. The CDR3 nucleotides are TGTGCCAGCAGCTTGGAGGGACAAATCTACGAGCAGTACTTC. As protein: CASSLEGQIYEQYF.